This TCR beta chain appears in the sequencing data of a study of shared clonotypes between healthy human individuals. Every donor was a Caucasian adult from Nashville, Tennessee. CDR1 MDHEN and CDR2 SYDVKM come from the germline V gene. Deletions cut 3 bases from V and 2 bases from J, with 8 bases between. This CDR3 region has 13 residues. TCRdb's copy holds only in-frame clones and misses some; the assay was immunoSEQ multiplex PCR. The table shows 400,000 to 600,000 clones, with almost 80% occurring only once. The sequenced sample was PBMCs. The TCR comes from a woman in her forties in good health. Some clones in this sample may be carry-over from other donors' samples. The chain joins TRBV28 to TRBJ2-7; no firm D call. The CDR3 region is CASSFHITYEQYF. In DNA, the CDR3 is TGTGCCAGCAGTTTTCACATTACCTACGAGCAGTACTTC.